Listed here are 9 T cell receptor beta chains from one sample, sequenced in a study of naive and memory T cell subsets. Overall study findings and caveats: Possibly reflecting memory cells re-expressing CD45RA, a few larger clonotypes occurred in naive repertoires, especially CD8.

Their specific antigens are unknown. Two oligonucleotides, mixed equimolar, formed the beta constant-region primer covering TRBC1 and TRBC2. Four rounds of PCR amplified the ligated cDNA using nested alpha and beta constant-region primers plus SP2. MiXCR, applied by TCRdb to the UMI-ligation and nested PCR reads, yields one record per CDR3 protein. The data show some 110,000 distinct CDR3 sequences, about 15% seen once. What was sequenced was naive CD8+ T cells from blood. Receptors originate from a human donor in good health.

Comment on this clonotype: A read error is possible here, since a much larger clone lies one base away. The chain is built from TRBV4-2 and TRBJ1-4, with D uncertain. CDR3 length: 16 residues. Per the germline V gene, CDR1 is LGHNA and CDR2 is YNFKEQ. The CDR3 region has the DNA TGTGCCAGCAGCCAAGATGGAGGGAGCGGTAATGAAAGACTGTTTTTT. It encodes CASSQDGGSGNERLFF.

The V call is TRBV29-1, the J call TRBJ1-4; a possible D gene is TRBD1 (6 bases). V shed 5 bases and J shed 6 bases, with 7 bases lying between them. The germline V gene encodes CDR1 SQVTM and CDR2 ANQGSEA. The length of the CDR3 is 11 residues. CDR3 region: CSVRTDEKLFF. The DNA of the CDR3 is TGCAGCGTTCGGACAGATGAAAAACTGTTTTTT.

This clonotype was found a few times. J is TRBJ1-1 and V is TRBV27; D is perhaps TRBD1 (5 bases). This CDR3 region has 15 residues. V gave up 3 bases and J gave up 5 bases, with 16 bases separating them. Looked up from germline, CDR1 is MNHEY and CDR2 is SMNVEV (reference sequence). CDR3 DNA sequence: TGTGCCAGCAGTTTTCAGGGTTCGGGTTGGACTGAAGCTTTCTTT. Translation: CASSFQGSGWTEAFF.

V usage is TRBV20-1 and J usage is TRBJ2-1, with TRBD2 identical over 9 bases. J was trimmed by 8 bases and V by 1 base; bases with no gene match: 12. The CDR3 covers 16 residues. Germline lookup yields CDR1 DFQATT and CDR2 SNEGSKA (reference sequence). CDR3 in DNA: TGCAGTGCTAGAGGCCTTCGGCTAGCGGGATACGATGAGCAGTTCTTC. It translates to CSARGLRLAGYDEQFF.

This clonotype appeared a few times. The J gene is TRBJ2-1, the V gene TRBV12-3 or TRBV12-4; either TRBD1 or TRBD2 may supply D (5 bases each). The V end lost 5 bases, the J end lost 13 bases, and 18 bases lay between the germline ends. This CDR3 is built from 13 residues. The CDR3 region is CASSPQWGTTQFF. The CDR3 DNA is TGTGCCAGCAGTCCCCAATGGGGGACGACCCAGTTCTTC.

This clonotype was observed many times. The V call is TRBV7-9, the J call TRBJ2-3; a possible D gene is TRBD2 (5 bases). The V end lost 7 bases, the J end lost 2 bases, and 25 bases lay between the germline ends. CDR1 and CDR2 from the germline V gene are SEHNR and FQNEAQ (reference sequence). The CDR3 totals 18 residues. The CDR3 region is CASNGISGPLPNTDTQYF. The CDR3 DNA is TGTGCCAGCAACGGTATAAGCGGACCACTCCCAAACACAGATACGCAGTATTTT.

The V call is TRBV20-1, the J call TRBJ2-1; 8 bases are shared with TRBD1. Losses at the gene ends were 6 bases for V and 7 bases for J; bases not matched to a gene: 5. There are 12 residues in the CDR3. Germline V gene lookup returns CDR1 DFQATT and CDR2 SNEGSKA (reference sequence). CDR3 in DNA: TGCAGTGCCACTAGACAGGGGAATGAGCAGTTCTTC. It is translated as CSATRQGNEQFF.

This clonotype has only a few counts. This chain joins TRBV28 and TRBJ1-6; D uncertain. The CDR3 is made up of 15 amino acids. The V end was cut by 7 bases, the J end by 8 bases, with 18 bases between. The germline V gene has CDR1 MDHEN and CDR2 SYDVKM. CDR3 DNA: TGTGCCAGCACTCATCCTCACCGGGCCTATTCACCCCTCCACTTT. This codes for CASTHPHRAYSPLHF.

The chain joins TRBV29-1 to TRBJ1-1, with TRBD1 matching 7 bases. The CDR3 covers 11 residues. V shed 6 bases and J 6 bases; nucleotides not matched to a gene: 4. The germline V gene encodes CDR1 SQVTM and CDR2 ANQGSEA. CDR3 protein: CSVPDRAEAFF. The CDR3 coding sequence is TGCAGCGTCCCCGACAGGGCTGAAGCTTTCTTT.